One T cell receptor beta chain is described in this entry. Its specificity is unknown. The likely explanation is a read error, given a far larger clone one base away. The record originates from a study of prognosis after radiotherapy for stage I lung cancer. Study background: There were several patients whose tumors were squamous cell carcinoma and about twelve whose tumors were adenocarcinoma.

Findings and caveats of the study: Tumor-specific status of the expanded TCR clones was not determined in the analysis.

Starting from genomic DNA, TCR beta CDR3 was amplified through two-round multiplex PCR. First-round PCR employed TRBV- and TRBJ-specific primers for each gene. TCRdb re-analysed the multiplex PCR reads in MiXCR, keeping a single row per CDR3 protein. The sample includes fewer than 50,000 distinct CDR3 sequences, roughly a quarter of them seen just once. On two occasions, one at each of two time points, 5 to 7 milliliters of peripheral blood were drawn. Sample: PBMCs, taken before or after stereotactic body radiation therapy (not recorded which). The sequence came from a donor aged 50 or older with non-small cell lung cancer.

DNA of the CDR3: TGTGCCAGCAGTGAGCACCTGACAGGGGAGTTAAATTCACCCCTCCACTTT. It encodes CASSEHLTGELNSPLHF. The chain recombines TRBV6-1 with TRBJ1-6; TRBD1 aligns across 8 bases. CDR1 and CDR2 (germline): MNHNS, SASEGT. CDR3 length: 17 residues. V trimming: 3 bases; J trimming: 7 bases; junction bases outside the gene matches: 11.